The source of this T cell receptor beta chain is a study of CD8+ T cells in alopecia areata. In each case, RNA was isolated and then reverse transcribed into cDNA as the sequencing template. Libraries were prepared by immunoSEQ multiplex PCR; TCRdb keeps only in-frame clonotypes and omits some of them. This sample has about 150,000 clones, with approximately 56% found just once. This clone was counted a few times. The sample was CD8+ T cells sorted from blood. This sequence was found in a human donor in good health.

The CDR3 coding sequence is TGCAGCGTTGAATTAGCGGAAAGCTCCTACAATGAGCAGTTCTTC. Translation: CSVELAESSYNEQFF. This chain connects TRBV29-1 to TRBJ2-1; D is perhaps TRBD2 (6 bases). CDR3 length equals 15 residues. Per the germline V gene, CDR1 is SQVTM and CDR2 is ANQGSEA. Trimming shortened V by 2 bases and J by 0 bases, and 11 bases separated the two germline ends.